These 12 T cell receptor beta chains were all obtained from the same sample, sequenced in a study of identical twins. TCRdb passed the 5' RACE reads through MiXCR, listing each CDR3 protein once. Altogether 400,000 to 600,000 distinct CDR3 sequences are present, approximately 20% being singletons, with the ten largest covering approximately 0.48%. These data were also reused for a study on yellow fever vaccine responses in identical twins.

Sequencing used CD4+ T cells sorted from blood. The receptors were sampled from a woman aged 18-29 years in good health.

V usage is TRBV28 and J usage is TRBJ2-7, with a tentative D call TRBD1 (6 bases). The CDR3 sequence is 13 residues long. CDR1 and CDR2 (germline): MDHEN, SYDVKM. V lost 5 bases and J lost 2, with 10 bases in between. CDR3 nucleotide sequence: TGTGCCAGCAGTCTCCGGACAGCCTACGAGCAGTACGTC. Translation: CASSLRTAYEQYV.

A few counts support this clonotype. The chain recombines TRBV12-3 or TRBV12-4 with TRBJ2-1; 11 bases match TRBD2. This CDR3 has 16 residues. J lost 3 bases, V lost 7 bases, and 8 bases had no gene match. DNA for the CDR3: TGTGCCAGCACCCTTAGCGGGAGGGCTGTCTACAATGAGCAGTTCTTC. It encodes CASTLSGRAVYNEQFF.

For the CDR3, the DNA is TGCAGTGCTAGAGAATCAGGGGCGCTTCCTGGAAACACCATATATTTT. It specifies CSARESGALPGNTIYF. The chain recombines TRBV20-1 with TRBJ1-3; a possible D gene is TRBD1 (6 bases). Germline values: CDR1 DFQATT, CDR2 SNEGSKA (reference sequence). V lost 0 bases and J lost 2, with 14 bases in between. The CDR3 is 16 residues long.

Only a few counts were recorded for this clonotype. The rearrangement joins TRBV20-1 to TRBJ2-5; D might be TRBD1 (5 bases). The germline V gene has CDR1 DFQATT and CDR2 SNEGSKA (reference sequence). This CDR3 has 12 residues. V was trimmed by 6 bases and J by 1 base, leaving 9 bases between them. The DNA for the CDR3 is TGCAGTGCGAGTGACAGCCAAGAGACCCAGTACTTC. Amino acids: CSASDSQETQYF.

The chain is built from TRBV9 and TRBJ2-3; 10 nucleotides align to TRBD2. Germline loops: CDR1 SGDLS, CDR2 YYNGEE. This CDR3 has 15 amino acids. Trimming took 4 bases from V and 3 from J; bases not matched to a gene: 5. The CDR3 DNA follows: TGTGCCAGCAGCCAAGCGGGGGGGCCTACAGATACGCAGTATTTT. Translating it yields CASSQAGGPTDTQYF.

This clonotype appeared a few times. A junction end diverges from the germline sequence, so it may reflect a read error. This chain uses TRBV6-1 with TRBJ2-4; the match to TRBD1 covers 11 bases. The CDR3 sequence is 15 residues long. CDR1 and CDR2 (germline): MNHNS, SASEGT. The CDR3 loop is CASSEGTGGKNIQYF. CDR3 bases: TGTGCCAGCAGCGAAGGGACAGGGGGCAAAAACATTCAGTACTTC.

This clonotype was observed a few times. This chain links TRBV5-1 with TRBJ1-2; D is uncertain. The CDR3 totals 14 residues. Germline assignment: CDR1 SGHRS and CDR2 YFSETQ. Trimming removed 4 bases at V and 3 bases at J, with 13 bases between. CDR3 in amino acids: CASSTGRPDYGYTF. For the CDR3, the DNA is TGCGCCAGCAGCACTGGAAGGCCAGACTATGGCTACACCTTC.

This clonotype has more than one count but fewer than ten. The chain combines TRBV28 with TRBJ2-1; maybe TRBD1 (6 bases). Between the trimmed V and J ends, which lost 5 bases and 8 bases, there was a span of 19 bases. Per germline, CDR1 MDHEN and CDR2 SYDVKM. This CDR3 is 15 amino acids long. The CDR3 nucleotides are TGTGCCAGCAGTCCGGGGTCGAAGGGGGTCCATGAGCAGTTCTTC. Amino acids: CASSPGSKGVHEQFF.

V and J are TRBV27 and TRBJ1-2; D perhaps matches TRBD1 (6 bases). There are 13 residues in the CDR3. CDR1 is MNHEY, CDR2 SMNVEV, per germline (reference sequence). V gave up 5 bases and J gave up 4 bases, with 11 bases separating them. Here the CDR3 reads CASSREGGYGYTF. Written as DNA, the CDR3 is TGTGCCAGCAGTCGAGAGGGGGGCTATGGCTACACCTTC.

The V call is TRBV20-1, the J call TRBJ2-7; the D gene is possibly TRBD2 (6 bases). This CDR3 contains 15 residues. Looked up from germline, CDR1 is DFQATT and CDR2 is SNEGSKA (reference sequence). Trimming removed 0 bases from V and 3 bases from J, with 15 bases in between. The CDR3 region is CSARDLNGGFYEQYF. CDR3 in DNA: TGCAGTGCTAGAGATCTCAACGGAGGGTTCTACGAGCAGTACTTC.

V gene TRBV2 combines with J gene TRBJ2-1; TRBD1 aligns across 11 bases. J gave up 10 bases and V 6 bases, and 5 bases lay outside the gene matches. The CDR3 is made up of 13 amino acids. The germline CDR1 and CDR2 sequences are SNHLY and FYNNEI. CDR3 DNA: TGTGCCAGCAGAGGACAGGGGGCAAGAGAGCAGTTCTTC. This encodes CASRGQGAREQFF.

This clonotype was seen more than once but under ten times. V and J are TRBV10-3 and TRBJ1-1; D is unclear. This CDR3 spans 16 amino acids. V shed 2 bases and J shed 1 base, with 14 bases lying between them. Germline assignment: CDR1 ENHRY and CDR2 SYGVKD. This CDR3 reads CAISERGGRKNTEAFF. The CDR3 bases are TGTGCCATCAGTGAGCGCGGAGGGCGGAAGAACACTGAAGCTTTCTTT.